This T cell receptor beta chain was identified in a study of vaccination and CD4 T cells after COVID-19. The Oncomine TCR Beta short-read assay was applied to DNA of cultured CD4+ T cells. Each CDR3 protein gets one entry after TCRdb re-called the PCR reads with MiXCR. Of approximately 7,100 distinct CDR3 sequences in the sample, roughly 40% are singletons; the top ten hold around 35%. Turning to this clonotype: Its specificity is not known.

Treatment described: approximately nine-day PBMC culture with coronavirus spike peptide pools or control peptides (ViraFEST assay). Prior to the COVID-19 pandemic (2011-2018), the unexposed donor's CD4+ T cells were collected. Unexposed donors' CD4+ T cells were tested against SARS-CoV-2 S/N and four cold-coronavirus spikes when cell numbers allowed. The germline V gene has CDR1 SQVTM and CDR2 ANQGSEA. The trim removed 7 bases at V and 1 base at J, leaving 5 bases unmatched. The CDR3 is 14 amino acids. The source of this sequence is a human donor in good health. The chain recombines TRBV29-1 with TRBJ2-2; the match to TRBD1 covers 8 bases. Sequenced sample: CD4+ T cells from blood, cultured in vitro. As DNA, the CDR3 is TGCAGCGGCCGACAGGGGCAGAACACCGGGGAGCTGTTTTTT. It codes for CSGRQGQNTGELFF.